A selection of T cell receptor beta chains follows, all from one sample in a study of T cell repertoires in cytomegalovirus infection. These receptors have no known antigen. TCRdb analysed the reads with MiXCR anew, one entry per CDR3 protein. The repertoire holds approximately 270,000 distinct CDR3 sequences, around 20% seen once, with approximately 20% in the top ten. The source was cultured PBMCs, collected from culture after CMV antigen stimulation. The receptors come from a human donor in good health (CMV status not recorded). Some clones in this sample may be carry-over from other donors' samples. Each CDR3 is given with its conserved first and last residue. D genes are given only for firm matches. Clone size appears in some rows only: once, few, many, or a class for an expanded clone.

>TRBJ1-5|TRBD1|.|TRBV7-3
TGTGACAGCAGCTTAACCCGTACAGGGGGCGCGAATCAGCCCCAGCATTTT
CDSSLTRTGGANQPQHF
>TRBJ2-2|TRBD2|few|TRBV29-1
TGCAGCGGCGGGACTAGCGGGAACACCGGGGAGCTGTTTTTT
CSGGTSGNTGELFF
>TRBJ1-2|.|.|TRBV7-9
TGTGCCAGCAGCTTAAAGGCAATCGATGGCTACACCTTC
CASSLKAIDGYTF
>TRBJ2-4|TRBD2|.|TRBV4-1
TGCGCCAGCAGCCAAGAGACTAGCGGGAGGGCCACCAAAAACATTCAGTACTTC
CASSQETSGRATKNIQYF
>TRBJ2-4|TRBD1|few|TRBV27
TGTGCCAGCAGACCGGACAGGGATGTCATTCAGTACTTC
CASRPDRDVIQYF
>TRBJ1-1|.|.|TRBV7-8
TGTGCCAGCAGCTTAGTTATTAATGTGGGGGGACGGAACACTGAAGCTTTCTTT
CASSLVINVGGRNTEAFF
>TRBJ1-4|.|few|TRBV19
TGTGCCAGTAGTACCACCGGGACATTACATGAAAAACTGTTTTTT
CASSTTGTLHEKLFF
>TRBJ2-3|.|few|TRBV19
TGTGCCAGTAGTCGTTCCGGGACCCACGTCCCAGATACGCAGTATTTT
CASSRSGTHVPDTQYF
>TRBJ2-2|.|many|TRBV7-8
TGTGCCAGCAGCTTGGACTATTCGAACACCGGGGAGCTGTTTTTT
CASSLDYSNTGELFF
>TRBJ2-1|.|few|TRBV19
TGTGCCAGTAGTATAGAAAAAAGGGTCGGGGGAGATAGCTCCTACAATGAGCAGTTCTTC
CASSIEKRVGGDSSYNEQFF
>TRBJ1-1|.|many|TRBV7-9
TGTGCCAGCAGCTTAGTGTCAGGAGGTGTTGAAGCTTTCTTT
CASSLVSGGVEAFF
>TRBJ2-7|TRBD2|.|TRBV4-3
TGCGCCAGCAGCCAAGATCCCGCGAGTAGCGGGAGACTCAACGAGCAGTACTTC
CASSQDPASSGRLNEQYF
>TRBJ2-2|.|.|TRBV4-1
TGCGCCAGCAGCCAAGATCTTTTTTATCCGGGCTTGATAGCGAACACCGGGGAGCTGTTTTTT
CASSQDLFYPGLIANTGELFF
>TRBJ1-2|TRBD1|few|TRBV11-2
TGTGCCAGCAGGCCCGGGACAGGGACCTATGGCTACACCTTC
CASRPGTGTYGYTF
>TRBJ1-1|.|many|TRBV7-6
TGTGCCAGCAGCGTAGGGGAAGGCACTGAAGCTTTCTTT
CASSVGEGTEAFF
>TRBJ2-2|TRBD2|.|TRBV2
TGTGCCAGCAGTTCCCGAGTTCAAATGGGTCGGGAGGAACGGGAGCTGTTTTTT
CASSSRVQMGREERELFF
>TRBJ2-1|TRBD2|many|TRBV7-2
TGTGCCAGCAGCTTGGCCTTAGCGGGGTACAATGAGCAGTTCTTC
CASSLALAGYNEQFF
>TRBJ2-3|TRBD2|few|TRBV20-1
TGCAGTGCTAGGCGGGGCGGGAGTAGCACAGATACGCAGTATTTT
CSARRGGSSTDTQYF
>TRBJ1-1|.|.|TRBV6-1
TGTGCCAGCAGTCATGAGGGCGCCAGCGCTGAAGCTTTCTTT
CASSHEGASAEAFF
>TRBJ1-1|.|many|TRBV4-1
TGCGCCAGCAGCCAAACGACAGGACACAACACTGAAGCTTTCTTT
CASSQTTGHNTEAFF
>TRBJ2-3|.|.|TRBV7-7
TGTGCCAGCAGCCAGAATCTTGATCGTAGCACAGATACGCAGTATTTT
CASSQNLDRSTDTQYF
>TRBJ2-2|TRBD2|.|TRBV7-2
TGTGCCAGCAGCCGAATCCCCATAGCGGGAGTGAGCACCGGGGAGCTGTTTTTT
CASSRIPIAGVSTGELFF
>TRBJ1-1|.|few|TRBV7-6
TGTGCCAGCAGCTTAGTCGCGGGGAGCTCTGAAGCTTTCTTT
CASSLVAGSSEAFF
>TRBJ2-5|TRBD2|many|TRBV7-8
TGTGCCAGCAGGAATAACCCAGCGGGAGGAGAGACCCAGTACTTC
CASRNNPAGGETQYF